The present T cell receptor beta chain was sequenced within a study of metastatic and nonmetastatic thyroid tumors. Whole-study context: Comparative analysis of repertoires was undertaken across blood and tumor or nodule tissue obtained from malignant and benign thyroid patients. Study observations and caveats: A significant increase in TCR beta diversity was reportedly seen in malignant thyroid tumors relative to benign nodules, in blood and tumor.

Trimming removed 3 bases from V and 10 bases from J; junction bases left unmatched: 7. The CDR3 extends over 13 amino acids. Germline CDR1 reads DFQATT; CDR2 reads SNEGSKA (reference sequence). TCRdb re-clonotyped the PCR reads via MiXCR. This sample has approximately 35,000 clones, with about 33% found just once. Ahead of thyroid surgery, no patient had received treatment of any kind. Points on this clone: Its antigen is unidentified.

Sequenced sample: tumor tissue. This sequence originates from a female donor with papillary thyroid cancer or a benign thyroid nodule (not recorded which). Some clones in this sample may be carry-over from other donors' samples. The chain is built from TRBV20-1 and TRBJ2-1, with 9 bases lining up with TRBD1. The CDR3 reads CSARRDRVGEQFF. In DNA form, the CDR3 reads TGCAGTGCTAGGAGGGACAGGGTTGGAGAGCAGTTCTTC.